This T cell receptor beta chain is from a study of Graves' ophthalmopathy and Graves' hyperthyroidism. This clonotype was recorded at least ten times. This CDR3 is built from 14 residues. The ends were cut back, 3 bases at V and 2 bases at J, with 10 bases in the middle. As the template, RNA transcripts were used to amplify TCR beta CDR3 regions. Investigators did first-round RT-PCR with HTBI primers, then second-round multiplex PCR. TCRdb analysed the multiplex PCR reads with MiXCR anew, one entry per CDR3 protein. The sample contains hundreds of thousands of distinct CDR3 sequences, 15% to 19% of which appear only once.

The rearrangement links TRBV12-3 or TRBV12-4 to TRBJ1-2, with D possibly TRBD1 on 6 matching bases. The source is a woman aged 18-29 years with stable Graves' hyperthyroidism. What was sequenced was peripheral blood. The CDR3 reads CASSLNRENYGYTF. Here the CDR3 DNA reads TGTGCCAGCAGTTTGAACAGGGAGAACTATGGCTACACCTTC.